Listed below are T cell receptor beta chains from one sample, sequenced in a study of regulatory T cells in long-lasting Graves disease. TCRdb reanalysed the multiplex PCR reads using MiXCR and keeps one entry per CDR3 protein. This sample yields some 350,000 distinct CDR3 sequences, of which around 15% are seen a single time; 20% belongs to the top ten. This same sample was also part of a study on T cells in Graves' hyperthyroidism and ophthalmopathy.

Source: peripheral blood mononuclear cells (PBMCs), taken at new diagnosis, from a patient treated with antithyroid drugs. The receptors stem from a woman aged 18-30 years with Graves disease. CDR3s include the opening cysteine and the closing phenylalanine or tryptophan. A D gene is named only where the DNA matches it firmly. Only some rows state a clone size, as once, few, many or a class for expanded clones.

14	many	.	TRBJ2-2	TRBV7-8	CASSLAGGPGELFF	TGTGCCAGCAGCTTAGCGGGGGGGCCCGGGGAGCTGTTTTTT
13	few	.	TRBJ2-7	TRBV3-1	CASSQVSPQEQYF	TGTGCCAGCAGCCAAGTTTCCCCTCAAGAGCAGTACTTC
16	many	.	TRBJ1-5	TRBV5-1	CASSQDGSSSNQPQHF	TGCGCCAGCAGCCAGGATGGGAGCTCGAGCAATCAGCCCCAGCATTTT
12	many	.	TRBJ2-7	TRBV20-1	CSARSTGYEQYF	TGCAGTGCTAGGTCCACAGGGTACGAGCAGTACTTC
15	many	.	TRBJ2-2	TRBV5-1	CASKDQRANTGELFF	TGCGCCAGCAAAGACCAGCGGGCGAACACCGGGGAGCTGTTTTTT
12	many	TRBD1	TRBJ2-7	TRBV12-3/TRBV12-4	CASRSDRGGQYF	TGTGCCAGCAGATCGGACAGGGGCGGGCAGTACTTC
15	.	.	TRBJ2-3	TRBV19	CASSMVGAITDTQYF	TGTGCCAGTAGTATGGTGGGAGCCATCACAGATACGCAGTATTTT
13	many	.	TRBJ2-7	TRBV11-2	CASSPRVPFEQYF	TGTGCCAGCAGCCCGCGAGTCCCATTCGAGCAGTACTTC
13	once	TRBD1	TRBJ2-7	TRBV19	CASSMPGQGKQYF	TGTGCCAGTAGTATGCCCGGACAGGGTAAGCAGTACTTC
12	.	.	TRBJ1-1	TRBV29-1	CSSKEGRTEAFF	TGCAGCTCGAAGGAGGGGAGGACTGAAGCTTTCTTT
15	many	.	TRBJ2-3	TRBV7-2	CASRTSRRFTDTQYF	TGTGCCAGCAGGACCTCCAGGAGATTCACAGATACGCAGTATTTT
15	many	TRBD1	TRBJ2-3	TRBV5-1	CASSGTGLRTDTQYF	TGTGCCAGCAGCGGGACAGGGTTAAGGACAGATACGCAGTATTTT
16	.	.	TRBJ1-3	TRBV6-1	CASSRKTPQAGNTIYF	TGTGCCAGCAGCCGAAAGACCCCCCAGGCCGGAAACACCATATATTTT
15	many	TRBD1	TRBJ1-5	TRBV12-3/TRBV12-4	CASSARTGGDQPQHF	TGTGCCAGCAGTGCCCGGACAGGGGGCGATCAGCCCCAGCATTTT
15	.	.	TRBJ2-5	TRBV28	CASSPSGSWGETQYF	TGTGCCAGCAGCCCCTCCGGATCCTGGGGAGAGACCCAGTACTTC
16	many	.	TRBJ2-6	TRBV20-1	CSARDLLDSGANVLTF	TGCAGTGCTAGAGATTTATTGGACTCTGGGGCCAACGTCCTGACTTTC
16	many	.	TRBJ2-7	TRBV7-3	CASSLGGATSSYEQYF	TGTGCCAGCAGCTTAGGCGGGGCGACATCCTCCTACGAGCAGTACTTC
12	many	.	TRBJ2-7	TRBV28	CASSSLYGEQYF	TGTGCCAGCAGTTCCTTGTACGGAGAGCAGTACTTC
13	.	.	TRBJ1-5	TRBV7-9	CASSLDTPGEFRF	TGTGCCAGCAGCTTGGATACTCCAGGGGAGTTCCGTTTT
13	many	.	TRBJ2-5	TRBV7-9	CASSLDAQETQYF	TGTGCCAGCAGCCTGGACGCCCAAGAGACCCAGTACTTC
11	many	.	TRBJ2-1	TRBV5-5	CASSLVDEQFF	TGTGCCAGCAGCTTGGTGGATGAGCAGTTCTTC
17	many	.	TRBJ1-1	TRBV5-1	CASSLGSGGVMNTEAFF	TGCGCCAGCAGCTTGGGTTCTGGGGGCGTAATGAACACTGAAGCTTTCTTT
14	few	TRBD1	TRBJ1-1	TRBV19	CASSDRAVNTEAFF	TGTGCCAGTAGTGACAGGGCGGTGAACACTGAAGCTTTCTTT
14	many	.	TRBJ2-6	TRBV6-1	CASSEDSGANVLTF	TGTGCCAGCAGTGAAGATTCTGGGGCCAACGTCCTGACTTTC
16	.	.	TRBJ2-7	TRBV6-1	CASSTPSRGASHEQYF	TGTGCCAGCAGTACACCCTCGAGGGGCGCGTCCCACGAGCAGTACTTC
16	.	TRBD1	TRBJ1-2	TRBV20-1	CSARVIKGGVNYGYTF	TGCAGTGCTAGGGTCATAAAAGGGGGCGTCAACTATGGCTACACCTTC
16	many	TRBD2	TRBJ2-1	TRBV7-3	CASSLTAGGWHNEQFF	TGTGCCAGCAGCTTAACCGCGGGAGGGTGGCACAATGAGCAGTTCTTC
16	.	.	TRBJ2-7	TRBV4-2	CASSPLGARGIWEQYF	TGTGCCAGCAGCCCCCTGGGGGCGCGGGGAATCTGGGAGCAGTACTTC
15	many	.	TRBJ2-1	TRBV7-9	CASSSYPGLSDEQFF	TGTGCCAGCAGCTCGTACCCGGGACTCTCGGATGAGCAGTTCTTC
15	many	.	TRBJ2-7	TRBV7-9	CASRRVGQGTYEQYF	TGTGCCAGCAGAAGGGTCGGGCAGGGAACGTACGAGCAGTACTTC
15	few	.	TRBJ1-4	TRBV7-6	CASSQSPGTDEKLFF	TGTGCCAGCAGTCAGAGCCCCGGGACCGATGAAAAACTGTTTTTT
16	.	TRBD1	TRBJ1-5	TRBV6-2/TRBV6-3	CASSYSRDRVNQPQHF	TGTGCCAGCAGTTACTCCCGGGACAGGGTCAATCAGCCCCAGCATTTT
14	many	.	TRBJ2-2	TRBV2	CASSGSRNTGELFF	TGTGCCAGCAGTGGAAGCAGAAACACCGGGGAGCTGTTTTTT
16	few	TRBD1	TRBJ2-2	TRBV6-5	CASSFRGTGHTGELFF	TGTGCCAGCAGTTTCCGCGGGACAGGGCACACCGGGGAGCTGTTTTTT
14	few	.	TRBJ1-3	TRBV29-1	CSVQPGGAGNTIYF	TGCAGCGTCCAGCCGGGGGGAGCTGGAAACACCATATATTTT
20	.	TRBD2	TRBJ2-1	TRBV6-5	CASSYSILAGGPSSYNEQFF	TGTGCCAGCAGTTACTCGATCCTAGCGGGGGGACCTAGCTCCTACAATGAGCAGTTCTTC
13	few	.	TRBJ1-5	TRBV24-1	CATSDPRTGPQHF	TGTGCCACCAGTGACCCTAGGACGGGGCCCCAGCATTTT
14	many	TRBD1	TRBJ1-5	TRBV28	CASSTGGKDQPQHF	TGTGCCAGCAGTACAGGGGGCAAGGATCAGCCCCAGCATTTT
16	few	TRBD2	TRBJ2-3	TRBV6-2/TRBV6-3	CASRPFGGSSTDTQYF	TGTGCCAGCAGGCCGTTCGGGGGGTCTAGCACAGATACGCAGTATTTT
17	many	.	TRBJ1-1	TRBV5-1	CASSLLVGINANTEAFF	TGCGCCAGCAGCTTGTTGGTCGGGATTAACGCGAACACTGAAGCTTTCTTT
15	many	.	TRBJ1-1	TRBV6-1	CASTESPTTNTEAFF	TGTGCCAGCACCGAAAGTCCCACTACAAACACTGAAGCTTTCTTT
12	many	.	TRBJ2-5	TRBV30	CAWSVRGETQYF	TGTGCCTGGAGTGTACGCGGGGAGACCCAGTACTTC
17	.	.	TRBJ2-3	TRBV7-3	CASSNPGGPGRTDTQYF	TGTGCCAGCAGCAACCCCGGGGGCCCCGGTCGCACAGATACGCAGTATTTT
13	.	.	TRBJ1-2	TRBV9	CASSPSTGHGYTF	TGTGCCAGCAGCCCCTCAACGGGTCATGGCTACACCTTC
20	many	TRBD2	TRBJ2-1	TRBV10-2	CASISHPPGGLAGVGDEQFF	TGCGCCAGCATTTCTCACCCCCCCGGGGGACTAGCGGGAGTGGGCGATGAGCAGTTCTTC
17	few	.	TRBJ2-3	TRBV18	CASSPRTEVPRTDTQYF	TGTGCCAGCTCACCCCGGACAGAAGTCCCTCGCACAGATACGCAGTATTTT
14	.	TRBD1	TRBJ2-1	TRBV6-5	CASSYSGTVQRQFF	TGTGCCAGCAGTTACTCGGGGACAGTACAAAGGCAGTTCTTC
14	few	.	TRBJ1-4	TRBV6-1	CASSEIIQSGGLFF	TGTGCCAGCAGTGAAATAATTCAGAGTGGGGGACTGTTTTTT
13	few	TRBD2	TRBJ2-3	TRBV9	CASSETSGDTQYF	TGTGCCAGCAGCGAGACTAGCGGGGATACGCAGTATTTT
13	few	TRBD1	TRBJ1-2	TRBV30	CAWSDRGDGGYTF	TGTGCCTGGAGTGACAGGGGGGATGGGGGCTACACCTTC
17	many	.	TRBJ1-1	TRBV28	CASSLTFAGRGGGEAFF	TGTGCCAGCAGTTTAACTTTTGCGGGCAGGGGTGGCGGTGAAGCTTTCTTT
14	.	.	TRBJ2-5	TRBV20-1	CSAVRGGGGETQYF	TGCAGTGCTGTCAGGGGCGGGGGAGGAGAGACCCAGTACTTC
12	few	.	TRBJ1-5	TRBV6-1	CASTGQNQPQHF	TGTGCCAGCACAGGACAAAATCAGCCCCAGCATTTT
17	many	TRBD2	TRBJ2-3	TRBV6-1	CASSPRGLAGKKDTQYF	TGTGCCAGCAGTCCCCGGGGACTAGCGGGAAAGAAAGATACGCAGTATTTT
14	many	.	TRBJ2-5	TRBV2	CASTYTPGQETQYF	TGTGCCAGCACCTACACCCCGGGGCAAGAGACCCAGTACTTC
14	many	.	TRBJ2-7	TRBV3-1	CASSQGPGTYEQYF	TGTGCCAGCAGCCAAGGGCCAGGGACCTACGAGCAGTACTTC
16	.	.	TRBJ2-1	TRBV4-1	CASSQDTASVYNEQFF	TGCGCCAGCAGCCAAGATACGGCCTCTGTTTACAATGAGCAGTTCTTC
15	.	TRBD2	TRBJ2-1	TRBV19	CASSIGGRAGNEQFF	TGTGCCAGTAGTATTGGGGGGAGGGCCGGCAATGAGCAGTTCTTC
15	once	.	TRBJ2-7	TRBV5-1	CASSLTGLTTYEQYF	TGCGCCAGCAGCTTAACAGGACTTACAACCTACGAGCAGTACTTC